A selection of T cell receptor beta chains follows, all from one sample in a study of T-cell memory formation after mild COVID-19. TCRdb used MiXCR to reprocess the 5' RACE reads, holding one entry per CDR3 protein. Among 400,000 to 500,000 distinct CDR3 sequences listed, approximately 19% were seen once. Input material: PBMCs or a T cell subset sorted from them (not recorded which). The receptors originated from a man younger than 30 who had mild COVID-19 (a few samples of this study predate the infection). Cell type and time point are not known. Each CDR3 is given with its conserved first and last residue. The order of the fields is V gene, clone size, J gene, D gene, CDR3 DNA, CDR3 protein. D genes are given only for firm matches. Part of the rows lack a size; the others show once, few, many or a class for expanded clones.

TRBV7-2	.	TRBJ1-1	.	TGTGCCAGCAGCCCACGGTTCGAGAACACTGAAGCTTTCTTT	CASSPRFENTEAFF
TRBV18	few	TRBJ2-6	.	TGTGCCAGCTCACCACTGACAGTTCCCTCTGGGGCCAACGTCCTGACTTTC	CASSPLTVPSGANVLTF
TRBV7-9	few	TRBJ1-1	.	TGTGCCAGCAGCTTAGCATCAGTTTCCACTGAAGCTTTCTTT	CASSLASVSTEAFF
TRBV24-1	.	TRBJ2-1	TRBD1	TGTGCCACCAGCCCGGGACAGGGGCCCAATGAGCAGTTCTTC	CATSPGQGPNEQFF
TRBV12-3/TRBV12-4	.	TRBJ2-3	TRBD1	TGTGCCAGCAAAAAACAGGGGTTCACAGATACGCAGTATTTT	CASKKQGFTDTQYF
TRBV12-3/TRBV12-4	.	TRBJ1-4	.	TGTGCCAGCAGTTTATCCCCATTAAATGAAAAACTGTTTTTT	CASSLSPLNEKLFF
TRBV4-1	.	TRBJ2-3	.	TGCGCCAGCAGCCAAGAATGGAACAGGCCGGTACCAGATACGCAGTATTTT	CASSQEWNRPVPDTQYF
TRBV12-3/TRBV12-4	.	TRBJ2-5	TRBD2	TGTGCCAGCAGTCCGCAGCGGGGGAAACGACTACAAGAGACCCAGTACTTC	CASSPQRGKRLQETQYF
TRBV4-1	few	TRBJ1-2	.	TGCGCCAGCAGCCAGCTCAGGGAAGGGTATGGCTACACCTTC	CASSQLREGYGYTF
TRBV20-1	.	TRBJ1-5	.	TGCAGTGCTGGAACCGGACAGAGTTATAGCAATCAGCCCCAGCATTTT	CSAGTGQSYSNQPQHF
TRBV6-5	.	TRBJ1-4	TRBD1	TGTGCCAGCAGTTACGGTCGAACAGGGGGAACTAATGAAAAACTGTTTTTT	CASSYGRTGGTNEKLFF
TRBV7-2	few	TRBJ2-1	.	TGTGCCAGCAGCTACTCCCCGGGGTACAATGAGCAGTTCTTC	CASSYSPGYNEQFF
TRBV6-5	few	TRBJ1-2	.	TGTGCCAGCAGTTACTCGAATAGCGGCTATGGCTACACCTTC	CASSYSNSGYGYTF
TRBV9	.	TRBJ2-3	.	TGTGCCAGCAGCTCCCGCCAGCGGCGTAGCACAGATACGCAGTATTTT	CASSSRQRRSTDTQYF
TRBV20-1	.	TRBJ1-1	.	TGCAGTGTCCCCAGGGTTGCGGGCGAAGCTTTCTTT	CSVPRVAGEAFF
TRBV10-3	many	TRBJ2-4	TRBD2	TGTGCCATCAGTGCCGGGACTACAGGAGCAAATCAGTACTTC	CAISAGTTGANQYF
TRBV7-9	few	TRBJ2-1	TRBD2	TGTGCCAGCAGCTTTTCGGGGGGGAAATACAATGAGCAGTTCTTC	CASSFSGGKYNEQFF
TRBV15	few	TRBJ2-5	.	TGTGCCACCAGCAGGGGACTGAGTCAAGAGACCCAGTACTTC	CATSRGLSQETQYF
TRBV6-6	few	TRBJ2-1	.	TGTGCCAGCAGCACCCACGACGGGAGCTCCTACAATGAGCAGTTCTTC	CASSTHDGSSYNEQFF
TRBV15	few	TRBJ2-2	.	TGTGCCACCAGACAGGGGAGGACCGGGGAGCTGTTTTTT	CATRQGRTGELFF